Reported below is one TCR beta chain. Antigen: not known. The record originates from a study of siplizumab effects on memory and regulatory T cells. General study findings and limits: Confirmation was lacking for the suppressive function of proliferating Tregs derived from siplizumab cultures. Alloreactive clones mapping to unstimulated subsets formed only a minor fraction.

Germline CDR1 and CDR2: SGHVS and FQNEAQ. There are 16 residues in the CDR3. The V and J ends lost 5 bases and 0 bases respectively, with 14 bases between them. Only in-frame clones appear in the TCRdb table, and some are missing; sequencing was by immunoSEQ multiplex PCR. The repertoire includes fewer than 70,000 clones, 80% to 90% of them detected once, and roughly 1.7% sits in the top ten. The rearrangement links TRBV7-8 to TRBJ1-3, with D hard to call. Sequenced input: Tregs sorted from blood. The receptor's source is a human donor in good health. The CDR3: CASSSKYSISGNTIYF. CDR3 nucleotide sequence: TGTGCCAGCAGCAGCAAGTACAGCATCTCTGGAAACACCATATATTTT.